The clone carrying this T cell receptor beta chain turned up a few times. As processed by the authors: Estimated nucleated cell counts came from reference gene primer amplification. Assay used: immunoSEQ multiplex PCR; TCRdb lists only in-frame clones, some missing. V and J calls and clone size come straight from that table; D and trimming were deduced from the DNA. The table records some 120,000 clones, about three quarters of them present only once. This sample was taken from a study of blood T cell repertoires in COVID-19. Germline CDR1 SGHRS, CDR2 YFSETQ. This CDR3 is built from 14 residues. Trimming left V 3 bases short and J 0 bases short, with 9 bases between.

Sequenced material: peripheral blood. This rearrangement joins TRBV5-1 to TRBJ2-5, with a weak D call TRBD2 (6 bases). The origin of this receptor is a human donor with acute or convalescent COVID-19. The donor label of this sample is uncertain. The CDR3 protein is CASSSGTYQETQYF. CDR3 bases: TGCGCCAGCAGCTCCGGGACTTACCAAGAGACCCAGTACTTC.